This T cell receptor beta chain appears in the sequencing data of a study of blood T cell repertoires in COVID-19. The authors' processing: Reference gene primer amplification gave estimated nucleated cell counts. Using immunoSEQ multiplex PCR, the repertoire was profiled, and TCRdb retains in-frame clones only, with some absent. For V, J and clone size, that table is used; D and trimming come from the DNA. The sample has around 320,000 clones; around 87% are singletons. Trimming cost V 6 bases and J 7 bases; bases outside gene matches: 5. CDR3 length: 14 residues. CDR1 and CDR2 (germline): MNHEY, SMNVEV (reference sequence). This clone was seen just once.

The chain combines TRBV27 with TRBJ2-1; 11 nucleotides align to TRBD2. The sequenced sample consisted of peripheral blood. This TCR was sampled from a man in his late teens or twenties with active or convalescent COVID-19. The CDR3 region is CASRIAGGMNEQFF. The DNA for the CDR3 is TGTGCCAGCAGGATAGCGGGAGGGATGAATGAGCAGTTCTTC.